This entry features one T cell receptor (beta chain) sequence. Method: immunoSEQ multiplex PCR; TCRdb's copy keeps in-frame clones and lacks some. The sample lists some 80,000 clones, roughly 77% seen once, with roughly 4% in the top ten. This specimen belongs to a study of technical replicates of blood from four donors. CDR1 and CDR2 (germline): SQVTM, ANQGSEA. V lost 1 base to trimming and J lost 8 bases, with 11 bases between them. CDR3 length equals 12 residues. The receptor was isolated from a human donor in good health. Some clones in this sample may be carry-over from other donors' samples. Sequencing used PBMCs. The genes are TRBV29-1 and TRBJ1-2, with D unresolved. The DNA of the CDR3 is TGCAGCGTTGAAGGTCCAGTGGAGGGCTACACCTTC. This codes for CSVEGPVEGYTF.